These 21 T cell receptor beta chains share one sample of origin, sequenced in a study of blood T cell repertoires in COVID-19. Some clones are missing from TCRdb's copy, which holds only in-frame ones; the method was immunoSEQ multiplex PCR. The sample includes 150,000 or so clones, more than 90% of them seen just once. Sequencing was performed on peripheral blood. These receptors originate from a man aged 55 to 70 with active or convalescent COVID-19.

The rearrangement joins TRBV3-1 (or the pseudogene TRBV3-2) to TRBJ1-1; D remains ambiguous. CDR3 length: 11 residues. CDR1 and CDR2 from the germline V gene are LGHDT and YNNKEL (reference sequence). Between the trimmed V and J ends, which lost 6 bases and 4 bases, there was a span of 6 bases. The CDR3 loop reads CASSRSTEAFF. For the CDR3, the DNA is TGTGCCAGCAGTAGGAGCACTGAAGCTTTCTTT.

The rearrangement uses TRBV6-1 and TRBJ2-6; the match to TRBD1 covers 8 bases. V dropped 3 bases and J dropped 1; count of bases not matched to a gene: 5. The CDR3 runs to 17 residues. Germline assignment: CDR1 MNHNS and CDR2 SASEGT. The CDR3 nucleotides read TGTGCCAGCAGTGAGCCAGGGGGCTATTCTGGGGCCAACGTCCTGACTTTC. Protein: CASSEPGGYSGANVLTF.

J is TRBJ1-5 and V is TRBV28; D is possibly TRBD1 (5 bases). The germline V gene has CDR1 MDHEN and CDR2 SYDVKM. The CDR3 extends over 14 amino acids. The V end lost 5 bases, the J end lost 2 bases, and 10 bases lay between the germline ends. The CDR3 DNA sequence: TGTGCCAGCAGTCAGGGATGGGGCAATCAGCCCCAGCATTTT. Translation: CASSQGWGNQPQHF.

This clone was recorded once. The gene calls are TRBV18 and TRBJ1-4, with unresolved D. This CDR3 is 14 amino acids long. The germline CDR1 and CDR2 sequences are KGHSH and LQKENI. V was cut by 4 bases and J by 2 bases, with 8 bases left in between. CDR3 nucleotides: TGTGCCAGCTCACTTCTCGGGACTAATGAAAAACTGTTTTTT. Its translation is CASSLLGTNEKLFF. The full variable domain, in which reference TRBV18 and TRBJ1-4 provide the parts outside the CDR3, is NAGVMQNPRHLVRRRGQEARLRCSPMKGHSHVYWYRQLPEEGLKFMVYLQKENIIDESGMPKERFSAEFPKEGPSILRIQQVVRGDSAAYFCASSLLGTNEKLFFGSGTQLSVL.

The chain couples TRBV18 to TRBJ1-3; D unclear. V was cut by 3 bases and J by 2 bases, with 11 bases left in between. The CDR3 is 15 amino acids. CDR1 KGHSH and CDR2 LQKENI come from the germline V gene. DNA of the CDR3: TGTGCCAGCTCACCGACGGGGTGGACTGGAAACACCATATATTTT. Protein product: CASSPTGWTGNTIYF.

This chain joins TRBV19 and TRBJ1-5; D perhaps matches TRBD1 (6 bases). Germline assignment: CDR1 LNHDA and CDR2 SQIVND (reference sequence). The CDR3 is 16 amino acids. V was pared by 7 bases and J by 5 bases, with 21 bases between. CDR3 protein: CASTQRVGAGYQPQHF. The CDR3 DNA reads TGTGCCAGTACCCAGAGGGTGGGGGCTGGGTATCAGCCCCAGCATTTT.

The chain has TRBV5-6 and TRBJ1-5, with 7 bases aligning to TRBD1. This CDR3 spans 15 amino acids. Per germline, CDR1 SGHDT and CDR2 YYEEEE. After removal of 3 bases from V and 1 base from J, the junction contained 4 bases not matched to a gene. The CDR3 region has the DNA TGTGCCAGCAGCTCCTTGGACAGGAGCAATCAGCCCCAGCATTTT. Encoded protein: CASSSLDRSNQPQHF.

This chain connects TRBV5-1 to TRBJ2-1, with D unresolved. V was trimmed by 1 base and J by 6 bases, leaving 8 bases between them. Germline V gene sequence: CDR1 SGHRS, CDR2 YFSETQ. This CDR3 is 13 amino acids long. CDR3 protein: CASSLSLLNEQFF. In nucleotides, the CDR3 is TGCGCCAGCAGCTTGTCCCTCCTCAATGAGCAGTTCTTC.

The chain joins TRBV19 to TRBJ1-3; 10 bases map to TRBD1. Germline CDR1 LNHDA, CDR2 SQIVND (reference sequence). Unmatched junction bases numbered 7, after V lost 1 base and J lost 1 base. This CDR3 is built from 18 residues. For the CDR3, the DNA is TGTGCCAGTAGTATAGGGCGACAGGGGGCGCAATCTGGAAACACCATATATTTT. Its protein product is CASSIGRQGAQSGNTIYF.

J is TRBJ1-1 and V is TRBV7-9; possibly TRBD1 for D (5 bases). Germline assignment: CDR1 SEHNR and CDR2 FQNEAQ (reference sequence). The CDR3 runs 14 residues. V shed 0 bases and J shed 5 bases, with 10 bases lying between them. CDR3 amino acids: CASSLAGDYTEAFF. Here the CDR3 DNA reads TGTGCCAGCAGCTTAGCAGGGGATTATACTGAAGCTTTCTTT.

CDR3 in DNA: TGTGCCAGTAGTATCCGGGATCATAATTCACCCCTCCACTTT. This gives the protein CASSIRDHNSPLHF. The chain joins TRBV19 to TRBJ1-6; no clear D. CDR1 is LNHDA and CDR2 is SQIVND in the germline V gene (reference sequence). The CDR3 contains 14 residues. The ends were cut back, 3 bases at V and 5 bases at J, with 8 bases in the middle.

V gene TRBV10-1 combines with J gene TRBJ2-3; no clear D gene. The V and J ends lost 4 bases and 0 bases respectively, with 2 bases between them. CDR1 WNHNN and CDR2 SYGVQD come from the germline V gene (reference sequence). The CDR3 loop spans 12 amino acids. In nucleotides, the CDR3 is TGCGCCAGCAGTGCGAGCACAGATACGCAGTATTTT. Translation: CASSASTDTQYF.

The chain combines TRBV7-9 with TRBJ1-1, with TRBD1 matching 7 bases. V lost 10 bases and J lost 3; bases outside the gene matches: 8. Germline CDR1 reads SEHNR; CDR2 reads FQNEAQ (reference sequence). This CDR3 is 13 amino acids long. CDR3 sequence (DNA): TGTGCCACGGAGACAGGGACGTACACTGAAGCTTTCTTT. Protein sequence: CATETGTYTEAFF.

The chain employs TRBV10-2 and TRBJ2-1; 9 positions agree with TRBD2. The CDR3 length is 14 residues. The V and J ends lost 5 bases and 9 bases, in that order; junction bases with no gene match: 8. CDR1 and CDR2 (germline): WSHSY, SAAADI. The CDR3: CASSLAGGPSEQFF. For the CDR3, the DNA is TGCGCCAGCAGTCTTGCGGGGGGGCCGAGTGAGCAGTTCTTC.

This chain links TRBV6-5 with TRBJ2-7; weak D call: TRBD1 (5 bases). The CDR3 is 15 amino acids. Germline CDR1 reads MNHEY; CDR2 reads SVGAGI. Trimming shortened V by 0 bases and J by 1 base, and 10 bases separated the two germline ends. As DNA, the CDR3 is TGTGCCAGCAGTTACTCGGGGCAGACTTCCTACGAGCAGTACTTC. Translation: CASSYSGQTSYEQYF.

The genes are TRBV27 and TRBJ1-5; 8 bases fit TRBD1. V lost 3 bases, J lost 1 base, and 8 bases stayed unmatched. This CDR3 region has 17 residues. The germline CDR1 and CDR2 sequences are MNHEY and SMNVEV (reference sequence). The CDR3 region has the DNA TGTGCCAGCAGTTTGAGGACAGGGCGATTAAGCAATCAGCCCCAGCATTTT. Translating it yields CASSLRTGRLSNQPQHF.

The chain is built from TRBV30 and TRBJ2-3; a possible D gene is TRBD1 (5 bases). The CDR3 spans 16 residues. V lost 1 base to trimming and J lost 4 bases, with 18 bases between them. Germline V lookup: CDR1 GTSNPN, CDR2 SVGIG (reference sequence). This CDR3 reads CAWSGFADARADTQYF. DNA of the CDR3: TGTGCCTGGAGTGGCTTCGCGGACGCCAGGGCAGATACGCAGTATTTT.

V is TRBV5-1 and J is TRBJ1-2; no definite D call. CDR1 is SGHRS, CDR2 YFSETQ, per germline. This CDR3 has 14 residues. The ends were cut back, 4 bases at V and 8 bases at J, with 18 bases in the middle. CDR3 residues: CASSPYLGSWGYTF. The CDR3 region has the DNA TGCGCCAGCAGCCCATACCTAGGGAGCTGGGGCTACACCTTC.

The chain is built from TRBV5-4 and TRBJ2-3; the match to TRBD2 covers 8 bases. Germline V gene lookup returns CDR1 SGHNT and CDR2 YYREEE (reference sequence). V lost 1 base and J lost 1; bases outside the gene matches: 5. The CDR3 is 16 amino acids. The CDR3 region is CASSLKREIGTDTQYF. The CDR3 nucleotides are TGTGCCAGCAGCTTGAAGCGGGAGATCGGCACAGATACGCAGTATTTT.

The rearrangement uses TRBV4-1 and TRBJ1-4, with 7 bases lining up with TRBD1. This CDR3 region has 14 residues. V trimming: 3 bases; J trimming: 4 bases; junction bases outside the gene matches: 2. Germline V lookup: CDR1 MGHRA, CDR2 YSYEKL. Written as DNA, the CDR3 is TGCGCCAGCAGCCAGGGACAGTATAATGAAAAACTGTTTTTT. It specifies CASSQGQYNEKLFF.

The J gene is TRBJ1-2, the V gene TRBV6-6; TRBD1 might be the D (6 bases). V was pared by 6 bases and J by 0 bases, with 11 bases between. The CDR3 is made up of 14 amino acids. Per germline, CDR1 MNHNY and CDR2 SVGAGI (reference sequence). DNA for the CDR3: TGTGCCAGCAGAGGAGGACAGTCTAACTATGGCTACACCTTC. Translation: CASRGGQSNYGYTF.